The 19 T cell receptor beta chains below come from one sample, sequenced in a study of CD8 T cells in Susac syndrome. A quantity of about 0.5 to 1 ug RNA underwent reverse transcription using random hexamers. TCRdb ran MiXCR on the immunoSEQ multiplex PCR reads and lists one entry per CDR3 protein. The table has approximately 120,000 distinct CDR3 sequences, around 94% seen once. The sample comprised CD4+ T cells from PBMCs. These receptors were taken from a human donor in good health.

This clonotype was seen a handful of times. The chain recombines TRBV29-1 with TRBJ2-5; D unresolved. The germline gives CDR1 SQVTM, CDR2 ANQGSEA. The CDR3 contains 10 residues. The V end was cut by 7 bases, the J end by 2 bases, with 5 bases between. CDR3 protein: CSAGQETQYF. The CDR3 DNA follows: TGCAGCGCCGGTCAAGAGACCCAGTACTTC. Together with reference TRBV29-1 and TRBJ2-5, the CDR3 gives the full variable domain: SAVISQKPSRDICQRGTSLTIQCQVDSQVTMMFWYRQQPGQSLTLIATANQGSEATYESGFVIDKFPISRPNLTFSTLTVSNMSPEDSSIYLCSAGQETQYFGPGTRLLVL.

The chain has TRBV5-1 and TRBJ1-1; the D is unclear. Germline assignment: CDR1 SGHRS and CDR2 YFSETQ. The CDR3 is 13 residues long. V dropped 1 base and J dropped 1 base, with 5 bases sitting between them. CDR3 residues: CASSLLGNTEAFF. CDR3 DNA sequence: TGCGCCAGCAGCTTGCTGGGGAACACTGAAGCTTTCTTT.

V usage is TRBV25-1 and J usage is TRBJ1-5; D not resolved. Looked up from germline, CDR1 is MGHDK and CDR2 is SYGVNS. Trimming removed 5 bases from V and 0 bases from J, with 11 bases in between. The CDR3 runs to 15 residues. CDR3 loop: CASSPREGSNQPQHF. For the CDR3, the DNA is TGTGCCAGCAGTCCTCGGGAGGGTAGCAATCAGCCCCAGCATTTT.

V is TRBV6-2 or TRBV6-3 and J is TRBJ2-5; the D gene is possibly TRBD2 (5 bases). Germline V gene data show CDR1 as MNHEY and CDR2 as SVGEGT. This CDR3 region has 12 residues. V was cut by 8 bases and J by 1 base, with 8 bases left in between. The CDR3 loop is CASGEIQETQYF. CDR3 coding DNA: TGTGCCAGCGGGGAGATCCAAGAGACCCAGTACTTC.

The genes are TRBV18 and TRBJ1-1; D unclear. Germline-derived CDR1 and CDR2 are KGHSH and LQKENI. V lost 3 bases and J lost 4, with 6 bases in between. This CDR3 comprises 12 residues. Here the CDR3 reads CASSPMGTEAFF. The DNA for the CDR3 is TGTGCCAGCTCACCGATGGGCACTGAAGCTTTCTTT.

The rearrangement joins TRBV5-1 to TRBJ2-2, with 8 positions matching TRBD2. Germline V gene data show CDR1 as SGHRS and CDR2 as YFSETQ. This CDR3 region has 15 residues. Unmatched junction bases numbered 0, after V lost 1 base and J lost 1 base. The CDR3 DNA follows: TGCGCCAGCAGCTTGCTAGCGGGGAACACCGGGGAGCTGTTTTTT. This translates into CASSLLAGNTGELFF.

J is TRBJ2-7 and V is TRBV5-1, with TRBD1 matching 8 bases. With V trimmed by 2 bases and J by 3 bases, 4 bases remained unmatched. From germline, CDR1 is SGHRS and CDR2 YFSETQ. The length of the CDR3 is 14 residues. The chain's CDR3 is CASSFGQGDYEQYF. CDR3 bases: TGCGCCAGCAGCTTCGGACAGGGAGACTACGAGCAGTACTTC.

V usage is TRBV20-1 and J usage is TRBJ2-6, with 9 nucleotides matching TRBD1. Germline CDR1 DFQATT, CDR2 SNEGSKA (reference sequence). With V trimmed by 6 bases and J by 1 base, 10 bases remained unmatched. This CDR3 is 17 amino acids long. For the CDR3, the DNA is TGCAGTGCCACACAGGGGGCCGGCTCATCTGGGGCCAACGTCCTGACTTTC. Translation: CSATQGAGSSGANVLTF.

The genes are TRBV29-1 and TRBJ2-3; 11 bases line up with TRBD2. CDR1 is SQVTM and CDR2 is ANQGSEA in the germline V gene. J gave up 0 bases and V 7 bases, and 6 bases lay outside the gene matches. The CDR3 length is 15 residues. The CDR3 DNA sequence: TGCAGCGCTGCCCTAGCGGGAGGAAGCACAGATACGCAGTATTTT. Encoded protein: CSAALAGGSTDTQYF.

The chain has TRBV29-1 and TRBJ2-5; 7 bases map to TRBD2. The ends lost 5 bases at V and 5 bases at J; junction bases unmatched: 5. This CDR3 has 12 residues. Germline-derived CDR1 and CDR2 are SQVTM and ANQGSEA. In DNA form, the CDR3 reads TGCAGCGTTTTGAGCGGGACGGAGACCCAGTACTTC. Protein sequence: CSVLSGTETQYF.

This clonotype came up a few times. The chain is built from TRBV20-1 and TRBJ2-7; perhaps TRBD1 as D (6 bases). V lost 4 bases and J 5 bases, leaving 18 bases between the germline ends. The CDR3 length is 14 residues. Per germline, CDR1 DFQATT and CDR2 SNEGSKA (reference sequence). The CDR3 is CSATGAGEVNEQYF. CDR3 nucleotide sequence: TGCAGTGCTACGGGCGCAGGGGAAGTTAACGAGCAGTACTTC.

The chain couples TRBV3-1 to TRBJ2-1; TRBD2 matches at 10 bases. CDR1 and CDR2 from the germline V gene are LGHDT and YNNKEL (reference sequence). This CDR3 is built from 15 residues. V was pared by 0 bases and J by 7 bases, with 3 bases of the junction left unmatched. The CDR3 here is CASSQEPSGSNEQFF. The CDR3, as DNA: TGTGCCAGCAGCCAAGAACCTAGCGGGAGTAATGAGCAGTTCTTC.

This clonotype has just one count. The chain links TRBV4-3 to TRBJ2-7; tentatively, D is TRBD1 (6 bases). The CDR3 totals 15 residues. Trimming pared 2 bases from V and 0 bases from J, leaving 11 bases between. CDR1 is LGHNA and CDR2 is YSLEER in the germline V gene. The CDR3 DNA follows: TGCGCCAGCAGCCAAATTTTGGACAGCTCCTACGAGCAGTACTTC. It encodes CASSQILDSSYEQYF.

This clonotype has just one count. The chain couples TRBV18 to TRBJ2-5, with TRBD1 matching 8 bases. CDR3 length: 16 amino acids. The V and J ends lost 2 bases and 5 bases, in that order; junction bases with no gene match: 10. Germline V gene lookup returns CDR1 KGHSH and CDR2 LQKENI. DNA for the CDR3: TGTGCCAGCTCACCAGTCGTTGGACAGGGACGGGAGACCCAGTACTTC. Translated, it gives CASSPVVGQGRETQYF.

The gene calls are TRBV7-2 and TRBJ2-7, with D unclear. Germline values: CDR1 SGHTA, CDR2 FQGNSA. V was pared by 5 bases and J by 6 bases, with 14 bases between. The CDR3 has 13 residues. The CDR3 is CASSRAGTLEQYF. The DNA for the CDR3 is TGTGCCAGCAGCCGCGCTGGAACACTCGAGCAGTACTTC.

This chain connects TRBV6-2 or TRBV6-3 to TRBJ1-5, with 7 nucleotides matching TRBD1. The V gene end was trimmed by 2 bases and the J gene end by 3 bases; junction bases not matched to a gene: 4. CDR3 length: 15 amino acids. Germline CDR1 is MNHEY and CDR2 is SVGEGT. The chain's CDR3 is CASSYPGGYNQPQHF. CDR3 sequence (DNA): TGTGCCAGCAGTTACCCAGGGGGTTACAATCAGCCCCAGCATTTT.

J is TRBJ1-2 and V is TRBV6-2 or TRBV6-3; TRBD1 matches at 7 bases. J gave up 4 bases and V 4 bases, and 6 bases lay outside the gene matches. Germline V gene sequence: CDR1 MNHEY, CDR2 SVGEGT. The CDR3 contains 14 residues. In nucleotides, the CDR3 is TGTGCCAGCAGTTTGACAGGGATCGGCTATGGCTACACCTTC. Its translation is CASSLTGIGYGYTF.

V gene TRBV6-1 combines with J gene TRBJ2-7; 13 positions match TRBD2. J was trimmed by 2 bases and V by 8 bases; bases with no gene match: 3. From germline, CDR1 is MNHNS and CDR2 SASEGT. This CDR3 spans 14 amino acids. CDR3 sequence reads: CASSGTSGAYEQYF. The DNA of the CDR3 is TGTGCCAGCTCTGGGACTAGCGGGGCCTACGAGCAGTACTTC.

The chain couples TRBV20-1 to TRBJ1-1; 7 positions match TRBD1. This CDR3 comprises 14 residues. Germline trimming cut 3 bases from V and 1 base from J; bases unmatched to any gene: 5. Germline CDR1 and CDR2: DFQATT and SNEGSKA (reference sequence). CDR3 amino acids: CSASEGAGNTEAFF. The CDR3 DNA is TGCAGTGCTAGTGAGGGGGCAGGGAACACTGAAGCTTTCTTT.